Following are 30 T cell receptor beta chains from one sample sequenced in a study of T cell responses to AZD1222 COVID-19 vaccine. Data came from immunoSEQ multiplex PCR; TCRdb stores just in-frame clones and leaves some out. The data show approximately 69,000 clones, 83% seen once. This specimen was peripheral blood, taken 28 days after the second AZD1222 dose. Receptor source: an adult who received the AZD1222 COVID-19 vaccine.

The J gene is TRBJ2-3, the V gene TRBV5-6; D may correspond to TRBD1 or TRBD2 (5 bases each). CDR3 size: 17 residues. Per germline, CDR1 SGHDT and CDR2 YYEEEE. V lost 0 bases, J lost 6 bases, and 20 bases lay in between. Written as DNA, the CDR3 is TGTGCCAGCAGCTTGGGGGGTTGGGGACCCAAGCGCGATACGCAGTATTTT. It is translated as CASSLGGWGPKRDTQYF.

The rearrangement links TRBV5-1 to TRBJ1-1; a weak D match, TRBD1 (6 bases). Germline V gene lookup returns CDR1 SGHRS and CDR2 YFSETQ. The CDR3 has 13 amino acids. Between the trimmed V and J ends, which lost 4 bases and 1 base, there was a span of 8 bases. The CDR3: CASSVGGNTEAFF. The CDR3 DNA sequence: TGCGCCAGCAGCGTAGGGGGGAACACTGAAGCTTTCTTT.

The genes are TRBV3-1 (or the pseudogene TRBV3-2) and TRBJ2-7; 10 positions agree with TRBD2. Germline V gives CDR1 LGHDT, CDR2 YNNKEL (reference sequence). The CDR3 loop spans 16 amino acids. Trimming cost V 4 bases and J 1 base; bases outside gene matches: 7. DNA of the CDR3: TGTGCCAGCAGCCCACATAGCGGGGGGACTTCCTACGAGCAGTACTTC. This encodes CASSPHSGGTSYEQYF.

This sequence joins TRBV19 and TRBJ1-2; 10 nucleotides agree with TRBD1. The germline V gene encodes CDR1 LNHDA and CDR2 SQIVND (reference sequence). This CDR3 has 15 amino acids. V gave up 3 bases and J gave up 3 bases; unmatched junction bases: 4. The CDR3 is CASSIIGQGDYGYTF. In nucleotides, the CDR3 is TGTGCCAGTAGTATTATAGGACAGGGGGACTATGGCTACACCTTC.

This rearrangement joins TRBV6-1 to TRBJ2-2, with TRBD2 as a possible D gene (6 bases). In germline, CDR1 is MNHNS, CDR2 SASEGT. The CDR3 has 14 residues. V lost 6 bases and J 8 bases, leaving 16 bases between the germline ends. The CDR3 here is CASSFTGSPGELFF. The CDR3 DNA sequence: TGTGCCAGCAGCTTTACCGGGAGCCCAGGGGAGCTGTTTTTT.

The V and J genes are TRBV4-1 and TRBJ2-1; D might be TRBD2 (5 bases). V was clipped by 0 bases and J by 4 bases, with 10 bases between them. This CDR3 spans 15 amino acids. Per the germline V gene, CDR1 is MGHRA and CDR2 is YSYEKL. CDR3 amino acids: CASSQDRAVYNEQFF. The CDR3 region has the DNA TGCGCCAGCAGCCAAGATAGAGCGGTTTACAATGAGCAGTTCTTC.

The chain links TRBV6-5 to TRBJ1-2, with D unclear. The CDR3 contains 13 residues. Between the trimmed V and J ends, which lost 2 bases and 12 bases, there was a span of 16 bases. Germline CDR1 and CDR2: MNHEY and SVGAGI. CDR3 amino acids: CASSYKPMTSHTF. The CDR3 bases are TGTGCCAGCAGTTACAAACCTATGACGAGCCACACCTTC.

The chain combines TRBV11-3 with TRBJ2-7; D is unresolved. Trimming removed 0 bases from V and 1 base from J, with 16 bases in between. There are 17 residues in the CDR3. Germline assignment: CDR1 SGHNT and CDR2 YENEEA. The DNA of the CDR3 is TGTGCCAGCAGCTTAGAGCATCTTGGGCAGCCGTCCTACGAGCAGTACTTC. Its protein is CASSLEHLGQPSYEQYF. Based on the CDR3 plus reference TRBV11-3 and TRBJ2-7, the full variable domain is EAGVVQSPRYKIIEKKQPVAFWCNPISGHNTLYWYLQNLGQGPELLIRYENEEAVDDSQLPKDRFSAERLKGVDSTLKIQPAELGDSAVYLCASSLEHLGQPSYEQYFGPGTRLTVT.

The V gene is TRBV5-1, the J gene TRBJ2-1, with 9 bases identical to TRBD1. The CDR3 has 11 residues. Looked up from germline, CDR1 is SGHRS and CDR2 is YFSETQ. Trimming took 3 bases from V and 16 from J; bases not matched to a gene: 5. CDR3 DNA: TGCGCCAGCAGCTCCCGGGACAGGGTTTTCTTC. Residues: CASSSRDRVFF. The variable domain in full, completed from reference TRBV5-1 and TRBJ2-1, reads KAGVTQTPRYLIKTRGQQVTLSCSPISGHRSVSWYQQTPGQGLQFLFEYFSETQRNKGNFPGRFSGRQFSNSRSEMNVSTLELGDSALYLCASSSRDRVFFGPGTRLTVL.

Comment on this clone: Possible read error: a much larger clone is one base away. The sample carries other DNA sequences with the same CDR3. J is TRBJ2-1 and V is TRBV19, with 9 bases aligning to TRBD2. The germline CDR1 and CDR2 sequences are LNHDA and SQIVND (reference sequence). The CDR3 spans 12 residues. This CDR3 is CATLAGGGEQFF. CDR3 in DNA: TGCGCCACTCTCGCGGGGGGGGGTGAGCAGTTCTTC. Full variable domain (rest looked up from reference TRBV19 and TRBJ2-1): DGGITQSPKYLFRKEGQNVTLSCEQNLNHDAMYWYRQDPGQGLRLIYYSQIVNDFQKGDIAEGYSVSREKKESFPLTVTSAQKNPTAFYLCATLAGGGEQFFGPGTRLTVL.

This clone was detected only a few times. This chain joins TRBV6-2 or TRBV6-3 and TRBJ2-1; D might be TRBD1 (5 bases). Germline CDR1 is MNHEY and CDR2 is SVGEGT. This CDR3 is 16 amino acids long. V lost 2 bases to trimming and J lost 8 bases, with 19 bases between them. The CDR3 sequence: CASSYGGPEIGDEQFF. CDR3 nucleotide sequence: TGTGCCAGCAGTTACGGTGGCCCTGAGATAGGGGATGAGCAGTTCTTC.

The V gene is TRBV5-1, the J gene TRBJ1-1, with TRBD1 matching over 9 bases. The CDR3 covers 14 residues. V dropped 4 bases and J dropped 3; count of bases not matched to a gene: 4. Looked up from germline, CDR1 is SGHRS and CDR2 is YFSETQ. The CDR3 spells CASSKGQGDTEAFF. For the CDR3, the DNA is TGCGCCAGCAGCAAGGGACAGGGAGACACTGAAGCTTTCTTT. The variable domain in full, completed from reference TRBV5-1 and TRBJ1-1, reads KAGVTQTPRYLIKTRGQQVTLSCSPISGHRSVSWYQQTPGQGLQFLFEYFSETQRNKGNFPGRFSGRQFSNSRSEMNVSTLELGDSALYLCASSKGQGDTEAFFGQGTRLTVV.

V and J are TRBV23-1 and TRBJ2-1; TRBD1 aligns across 11 bases. TRBV23-1 is given ORF status, its function remaining uncertain. The CDR3 length is 14 residues. The V gene end was trimmed by 7 bases and the J gene end by 6 bases; junction bases not matched to a gene: 5. In nucleotides, the CDR3 is TGCGCCAGCACTCCGGGACAGGGGGTCAATGAGCAGTTCTTC. Amino acids: CASTPGQGVNEQFF.

This clone was observed once. The CDR3 bases are TGTGCCAGCAGCGTAGATCTTAAGAGCTCCTACAATGAGCAGTTCTTC. Amino acids: CASSVDLKSSYNEQFF. The chain combines TRBV9 with TRBJ2-1; no firm D call. The CDR3 contains 16 residues. The germline gives CDR1 SGDLS, CDR2 YYNGEE. The germline V and J ends were trimmed by 0 bases and 0 bases, with 10 bases remaining between them.

The chain has TRBV5-1 and TRBJ2-3; D may be TRBD1 (7 bases). V gave up 7 bases and J gave up 2 bases, with 17 bases separating them. Germline-derived CDR1 and CDR2 are SGHRS and YFSETQ. The CDR3 is made up of 15 amino acids. The chain's CDR3 is CASAWQGGHTDTQYF. The CDR3 DNA reads TGCGCCAGCGCCTGGCAGGGGGGCCACACAGATACGCAGTATTTT.

Here the CDR3 reads CASSRRVQREGDTQYF. In DNA form, the CDR3 reads TGTGCCAGCAGCCGCCGGGTCCAAAGGGAGGGGGATACGCAGTATTTT. The V call is TRBV5-4, the J call TRBJ2-3; TRBD2 matches 7 bases. This CDR3 spans 16 amino acids. CDR1 and CDR2 (germline): SGHNT, YYREEE (reference sequence). Germline trimming cut 4 bases from V and 6 bases from J; bases unmatched to any gene: 14.

This clone was seen only once. The J gene is TRBJ2-5, the V gene TRBV10-3; D gene uncertain. CDR1 and CDR2 from the germline V gene are ENHRY and SYGVKD. This CDR3 has 14 residues. Trimming pared 2 bases from V and 5 bases from J, leaving 12 bases between. CDR3 residues: CAISEAGLRETQYF. CDR3 sequence (DNA): TGTGCCATCAGTGAGGCAGGATTGCGGGAGACCCAGTACTTC.

This clone was found a few times. This chain links TRBV19 with TRBJ1-1; 12 bases fit TRBD1. In germline, CDR1 is LNHDA, CDR2 SQIVND (reference sequence). The CDR3 runs to 14 residues. V trimming: 4 bases; J trimming: 11 bases; junction bases outside the gene matches: 8. The CDR3 region is CASSTQGQGARAFF. DNA of the CDR3: TGTGCCAGTAGTACCCAGGGACAGGGGGCGCGTGCTTTCTTT. The variable domain in full, completed from reference TRBV19 and TRBJ1-1, reads DGGITQSPKYLFRKEGQNVTLSCEQNLNHDAMYWYRQDPGQGLRLIYYSQIVNDFQKGDIAEGYSVSREKKESFPLTVTSAQKNPTAFYLCASSTQGQGARAFFGQGTRLTVV.

The V call is TRBV2, the J call TRBJ2-5; the match to TRBD2 covers 14 bases. V shed 7 bases, J shed 7 bases, and the junction held 8 bases outside the gene matches. This CDR3 is built from 15 residues. Germline V lookup: CDR1 SNHLY, CDR2 FYNNEI. CDR3 sequence (DNA): TGTGCCAGCATTACGGGGACTAGCGGGAGAGGGACCCAGTACTTC. It is translated as CASITGTSGRGTQYF.

In its sample, this clone was seen a few times. The chain links TRBV6-5 to TRBJ2-1; 9 nucleotides align to TRBD1. Germline loops: CDR1 MNHEY, CDR2 SVGAGI. Trimming took 6 bases from V and 6 from J; bases not matched to a gene: 9. CDR3 length equals 15 residues. CDR3 in amino acids: CASRIDRGGINEQFF. In DNA, the CDR3 is TGTGCCAGCAGAATCGACAGGGGGGGTATCAATGAGCAGTTCTTC.

The rearrangement joins TRBV5-8 to TRBJ2-5; 7 bases are shared with TRBD1. The CDR3 totals 16 residues. In germline, CDR1 is SGHTS, CDR2 YDEGEE. V dropped 1 base and J dropped 5; count of bases not matched to a gene: 11. DNA for the CDR3: TGTGCCAGCAGCTTGCTCTTAAGGGGGCGACGGGAGACCCAGTACTTC. Its protein product is CASSLLLRGRRETQYF.

V and J are TRBV10-2 and TRBJ1-1; possible D gene TRBD1, 5 bases. Trimming cost V 2 bases and J 4 bases, with 8 bases left between them. There are 13 residues in the CDR3. CDR1 is WSHSY and CDR2 is SAAADI in the germline V gene. The CDR3 DNA follows: TGCGCCAGCAGTGAGGGGGGTGGCACTGAAGCTTTCTTT. It is translated as CASSEGGGTEAFF.

The genes are TRBV11-2 and TRBJ1-1; D not resolved. The CDR3 extends over 14 amino acids. V lost 4 bases and J lost 3, with 12 bases in between. CDR1 SGHAT and CDR2 FQNNGV come from the germline V gene. CDR3 in amino acids: CASSSRSTYTEAFF. The CDR3 DNA is TGTGCCAGCAGCTCCAGAAGCACTTACACTGAAGCTTTCTTT.

The chain has TRBV19 and TRBJ2-5, with D possibly TRBD1 on 7 matching bases. Germline lookup yields CDR1 LNHDA and CDR2 SQIVND (reference sequence). The CDR3 runs 14 residues. V lost 7 bases and J 5 bases, leaving 17 bases between the germline ends. The CDR3 DNA follows: TGTGCCAGTAATGCGGGACAGCGAGGGGAGACCCAGTACTTC. Its protein product is CASNAGQRGETQYF.

The chain uses TRBV9 and TRBJ1-3; perhaps TRBD1 as D (5 bases). Germline CDR1 is SGDLS and CDR2 is YYNGEE. The CDR3 runs 15 residues. Trimming shortened V by 2 bases and J by 3 bases, and 12 bases separated the two germline ends. The CDR3 is CASSVEGYSGNTIYF. DNA for the CDR3: TGTGCCAGCAGCGTCGAGGGGTATAGTGGAAACACCATATATTTT.

The V call is TRBV27, the J call TRBJ1-2; tentatively, D is TRBD1 (6 bases). The CDR3 is 13 amino acids. Germline V gives CDR1 MNHEY, CDR2 SMNVEV (reference sequence). V was cut by 5 bases and J by 5 bases, with 12 bases left in between. This CDR3 is CASSPLGQYGYTF. CDR3 nucleotide sequence: TGTGCCAGCAGTCCACTAGGACAGTATGGCTACACCTTC.

This clone was seen more than once but under ten times. J is TRBJ1-6 and V is TRBV2; D uncertain. Germline CDR1 is SNHLY and CDR2 is FYNNEI. This CDR3 region has 13 residues. Between the trimmed V and J ends, which lost 7 bases and 4 bases, there was a span of 8 bases. In DNA, the CDR3 is TGTGCCAGCAACACAGCTTATAATTCACCCCTCCACTTT. Encoded protein: CASNTAYNSPLHF.

V usage is TRBV10-2 and J usage is TRBJ2-5; D is possibly TRBD1 (6 bases). The length of the CDR3 is 14 residues. V lost 2 bases to trimming and J lost 7 bases, with 14 bases between them. The germline gives CDR1 WSHSY, CDR2 SAAADI. DNA of the CDR3: TGCGCCAGCAGTGAGGGTTTTGGGGGCCGGACCCAGTACTTC. Translation: CASSEGFGGRTQYF.

In regard to this clone: The junction and the germline gene differ at one end; a read error may be behind it. This chain links TRBV7-9 with TRBJ1-5, with TRBD1 matching 8 bases. The CDR3 totals 15 residues. Germline CDR1 and CDR2: SEHNR and FQNEAQ (reference sequence). CDR3 in amino acids: CASSLEGTGREPQHF. CDR3 nucleotides: TGTGCCAGCAGTTTAGAGGGGACAGGCCGTGAGCCCCAGCATTTT.

V gene TRBV21-1 combines with J gene TRBJ2-1; no check of the table's D call, TRBD2, against the DNA was made. TRBV21-1 is classified as a pseudogene. CDR3 size: 17 residues. CDR3 coding DNA: TGTGCCAGCAGCAAAAGGACGGTAGCGGGAGCCATTAATGAGCAGTTCTTC. Encoded protein: CASSKRTVAGAINEQFF.